This entry lists 18 T cell receptor beta chains sequenced from one sample in a study of blood T cells in healthy people across ages. Next came a second PCR, run for about 7 to 12 cycles, which used a sample-barcoded 5' primer along with a J-beta primer mix. TCRdb recomputed calls from the 5' RACE reads with MiXCR, one row per CDR3 protein. The sample consists of 550,000 to 800,000 distinct CDR3 sequences, roughly 30% of them appearing once. Sequenced: blood. These receptors originate from a woman older than 75 in good health.

This clonotype was detected many times. The chain is built from TRBV4-3 and TRBJ2-3; D not certain. The germline V gene encodes CDR1 LGHNA and CDR2 YSLEER. The CDR3 sequence is 17 residues long. Trimming took off 0 bases at V and 0 bases at J, with 13 bases between the two ends. In DNA form, the CDR3 reads TGCGCCAGCAGCCAAGAGAGGTTCGGCTTAAGCACAGATACGCAGTATTTT. This sequence encodes CASSQERFGLSTDTQYF.

V is TRBV27 and J is TRBJ1-1, with D unresolved. Deletions cut 6 bases from V and 7 bases from J, with 12 bases between. Germline lookup yields CDR1 MNHEY and CDR2 SMNVEV (reference sequence). The CDR3 sequence is 12 residues long. CDR3 protein: CASRAKWGEAFF. The DNA of the CDR3 is TGTGCCAGCAGAGCAAAGTGGGGTGAAGCTTTCTTT.

The chain couples TRBV18 to TRBJ1-1; TRBD1 matches at 9 bases. The germline V gene has CDR1 KGHSH and CDR2 LQKENI. With V trimmed by 3 bases and J by 2 bases, 4 bases remained unmatched. The CDR3 spans 15 residues. CDR3 amino acids: CASSPAQGANTEAFF. The CDR3 DNA reads TGTGCCAGCTCACCGGCACAGGGGGCTAACACTGAAGCTTTCTTT. The complete variable domain, with remaining parts taken from reference TRBV18 and TRBJ1-1, reads NAGVMQNPRHLVRRRGQEARLRCSPMKGHSHVYWYRQLPEEGLKFMVYLQKENIIDESGMPKERFSAEFPKEGPSILRIQQVVRGDSAAYFCASSPAQGANTEAFFGQGTRLTVV.

Many counts were recorded for this clonotype. The V gene is TRBV12-3 or TRBV12-4, the J gene TRBJ2-5; tentatively, D is TRBD2 (7 bases). The CDR3 length is 15 residues. V shed 2 bases and J shed 5 bases, with 15 bases lying between them. The CDR3 coding sequence is TGTGCCAGCAGTTTAAGCGGCGGGGGCGGGGAGACCCAGTACTTC. It codes for CASSLSGGGGETQYF.

This clonotype was seen at least ten times. The chain combines TRBV3-1 with TRBJ2-5, with a weak D call TRBD2 (5 bases). V was pared by 0 bases and J by 1 base, with 9 bases between. The germline CDR1 and CDR2 sequences are LGHDT and YNNKEL (reference sequence). This CDR3 spans 15 amino acids. The CDR3 DNA reads TGTGCCAGCAGCCAAGATGCACGGGGCCAAGAGACCCAGTACTTC. Protein: CASSQDARGQETQYF.

This clonotype was counted many times. V gene TRBV7-9 combines with J gene TRBJ2-7, with D tentatively TRBD1 (6 bases). This CDR3 spans 17 amino acids. In germline, CDR1 is SEHNR, CDR2 FQNEAQ (reference sequence). V was trimmed by 8 bases and J by 7 bases, leaving 30 bases between them. For the CDR3, the DNA is TGTGCCAGCCTCGTATTAGAGGGACGATCAGGGGAGCGGGAGCAGTACTTC. This gives the protein CASLVLEGRSGEREQYF.

Many counts were recorded for this clonotype. The chain employs TRBV7-3 and TRBJ1-2; 8 bases agree with TRBD1. CDR1 is SGHTA, CDR2 FQGTGA, per germline. The CDR3 runs to 16 residues. V trimming: 0 bases; J trimming: 2 bases; junction bases outside the gene matches: 5. The CDR3 loop reads CASSLTATGANYGYTF. The CDR3, as DNA: TGTGCCAGCAGCTTAACCGCGACAGGGGCGAACTATGGCTACACCTTC.

This chain joins TRBV5-1 and TRBJ1-1, with D possibly matching TRBD1 (6 bases). The V gene's germline CDR1 is SGHRS and CDR2 YFSETQ. The CDR3 length is 15 residues. The V gene lost 4 bases and the J gene lost 0 bases, with 13 bases spanning the gap. DNA of the CDR3: TGCGCCAGCAGCCCAAAACAGGGATTGAACACTGAAGCTTTCTTT. Translated: CASSPKQGLNTEAFF.

In the case of this clonotype: One end of the junction is discordant with germline, which a read error may explain. The V gene is TRBV7-9, the J gene TRBJ1-1; maybe TRBD1 (6 bases). Germline V gives CDR1 SEHNR, CDR2 FQNEAQ (reference sequence). The CDR3 loop spans 15 amino acids. The CDR3 DNA sequence: TGTGCCAGCAGCACTCCGGGACAAATGAACACCGAAGCTTTCTTT. Its translation: CASSTPGQMNTEAFF.

The chain links TRBV29-1 to TRBJ2-5; 9 bases map to TRBD1. The end of the DNA is better explained by TRBJ2-7, so the J call may be wrong. Germline V gene data show CDR1 as SQVTM and CDR2 as ANQGSEA. CDR3 length equals 14 residues. CDR3 coding DNA: TGCAGCGTTGCACCGGGACAGGGTGGGTACGAGCAGTACTTC. This translates into CSVAPGQGGYEQYF.

In its sample, this clonotype was seen many times. This chain joins TRBV20-1 and TRBJ2-1; 13 bases line up with TRBD2. The length of the CDR3 is 15 residues. V lost 4 bases, J lost 6 bases, and 6 bases stayed unmatched. Germline CDR1 is DFQATT and CDR2 is SNEGSKA (reference sequence). CDR3 in DNA: TGCAGTGCTAACCCGGGACTAGCGGGGCTCAATGAGCAGTTCTTC. Protein product: CSANPGLAGLNEQFF.

Concerning this clonotype itself: A much bigger clone sits one base away, suggesting this may be a read error. The chain joins TRBV7-9 to TRBJ1-5; D is ambiguous. V was cut by 1 base and J by 10 bases, with 14 bases left in between. CDR1 is SEHNR and CDR2 is FQNEAQ in the germline V gene (reference sequence). This CDR3 has 14 amino acids. The CDR3 bases are TGTGCCAGCAGCTTAGGCGGTGGGGAACATCCCCAGCATTTT. This gives the protein CASSLGGGEHPQHF. Using reference TRBV7-9 and TRBJ1-5 for the parts outside the CDR3, the full variable domain is DTGVSQNPRHKITKRGQNVTFRCDPISEHNRLYWYRQTLGQGPEFLTYFQNEAQLEKSRLLSDRFSAERPKGSFSTLEIQRTEQGDSAMYLCASSLGGGEHPQHFGDGTRLSIL.

This clonotype was recorded many times. The chain employs TRBV5-1 and TRBJ1-2; the match to TRBD1 covers 7 bases. Germline CDR1 reads SGHRS; CDR2 reads YFSETQ. This CDR3 region has 14 residues. The junction had 7 bases not matched to a gene; V was cut back by 4 bases and J by 4 bases. CDR3 region: CASSDLGQAYGYTF. The CDR3 DNA follows: TGCGCCAGCAGCGACCTTGGACAGGCCTATGGCTACACCTTC.

This clonotype has just one count. The chain has TRBV20-1 and TRBJ2-5; D possibly corresponds to TRBD2 (5 bases). CDR3 length equals 15 residues. V was clipped by 4 bases and J by 4 bases, with 19 bases between them. Germline V gives CDR1 DFQATT, CDR2 SNEGSKA (reference sequence). The CDR3 loop reads CSANAGGSVGETQYF. The CDR3 nucleotides read TGCAGTGCTAATGCGGGTGGGAGTGTGGGAGAGACCCAGTACTTC.

The chain's CDR3 is CASSKTGGYEQYF. Here the CDR3 DNA reads TGTGCCAGCAGCAAAACAGGGGGCTACGAGCAGTACTTC. The chain employs TRBV12-3 or TRBV12-4 and TRBJ2-7; 8 bases align to TRBD1. The ends lost 6 bases at V and 3 bases at J; junction bases unmatched: 4. This CDR3 region has 13 residues.

In its sample, this clonotype was seen many times. The chain has TRBV29-1 and TRBJ1-1; no reliable D call. V shed 4 bases and J shed 2 bases, with 8 bases lying between them. The CDR3 loop spans 12 amino acids. The germline CDR1 and CDR2 sequences are SQVTM and ANQGSEA. Written as DNA, the CDR3 is TGCAGCGTTGGACGGACCAACACTGAAGCTTTCTTT. This sequence encodes CSVGRTNTEAFF.

This clonotype was picked up a small number of times. The V and J genes are TRBV12-3 or TRBV12-4 and TRBJ1-6; TRBD1 matches at 8 bases. There are 15 residues in the CDR3. The trim removed 4 bases at V and 6 bases at J, leaving 5 bases unmatched. The DNA for the CDR3 is TGTGCCAGCAGTTCGAAAACAGGGGGTAATTCACCCCTCCACTTT. Protein sequence: CASSSKTGGNSPLHF.

About this clonotype: A much bigger clone sits one base away, suggesting this may be a read error. The chain has TRBV3-1 and TRBJ1-2; 7 bases fit TRBD1. Germline-derived CDR1 and CDR2 are LGHDT and YNNKEL (reference sequence). The CDR3 extends over 15 amino acids. Trimming removed 6 bases from V and 7 bases from J; junction bases left unmatched: 14. The CDR3 sequence is CASRSPGTAYCGYTF. DNA for the CDR3: TGTGCCAGCAGATCCCCCGGGACAGCCTACTGTGGCTACACCTTC.